This entry lists 28 T cell receptor beta chains sequenced from one sample in a study of cytomegalovirus exposure and HLA in healthy donors listed by TCRdb under 2017. The library was built by means of the immunoSEQ multiplex PCR assay. A mixture of 60 forward primers for TCR Vbeta segments and 13 reverse primers for TCR Jbeta segments was used in the multiplex PCR. TCRdb retrieved this table from immuneACCESS and kept in-frame rearrangements only. Not all clones are present; in checked studies, unresolved V genes account for under half, and no reason is known for the remainder. The sample records some 96,000 clones, approximately 78% of which are singletons. The top ten clones comprise about 0.69% of the sample. The sample was PBMCs. These receptors were obtained from a woman in her fifties or sixties in good health and CMV-seronegative.

V is TRBV4-1 and J is TRBJ1-4, with 9 bases lining up with TRBD1. The germline gives CDR1 MGHRA, CDR2 YSYEKL. Trimming took 1 base from V and 6 from J; bases not matched to a gene: 9. This CDR3 spans 17 amino acids. The CDR3 DNA reads as TGCGCCAGCAGCCAAGGGGTCCAGACAGGGGGGCATGAAAAACTGTTTTTT. Protein product: CASSQGVQTGGHEKLFF.

The CDR3 coding sequence is TGCGCCAGCAGCTCGGGGAGAGTTGCCTACGAGCAGTACTTC. It specifies CASSSGRVAYEQYF. The chain employs TRBV5-1 and TRBJ2-7; tentatively, D is TRBD2 (5 bases). Germline lookup yields CDR1 SGHRS and CDR2 YFSETQ. This CDR3 has 14 residues. The germline V and J ends were trimmed by 3 bases and 2 bases, with 12 bases remaining between them.

CDR3 sequence (DNA): TGTGCCAGCAGGCCTCCGGGATACGAGCAGTACTTC. Protein product: CASRPPGYEQYF. This sequence joins TRBV28 and TRBJ2-7; D is possibly TRBD2 (5 bases). The germline V gene encodes CDR1 MDHEN and CDR2 SYDVKM. Deletions cut 6 bases from V and 4 bases from J, with 10 bases between. The CDR3 length is 12 residues.

The chain combines TRBV2 with TRBJ1-4; the match to TRBD1 covers 8 bases. This CDR3 is 13 amino acids long. CDR1 is SNHLY, CDR2 FYNNEI, per germline. V was clipped by 7 bases and J by 5 bases; unmatched bases: 3. CDR3 nucleotides: TGTGCCAGCATAGACAGGGGCAATGAAAAACTGTTTTTT. Its protein is CASIDRGNEKLFF.

The CDR3 DNA reads TGTGCCAGCAGCTTCTCGGCAGGGGCGGCGGACTATGGCTACACCTTC. Translated, it gives CASSFSAGAADYGYTF. The rearrangement uses TRBV21-1 and TRBJ1-2; the table names TRBD1, a call not compared with the DNA. TRBV21-1 is deemed a pseudogene. There are 16 residues in the CDR3.

The CDR3 nucleotides read TGTGCCAGCAGTTACGGGACAGGTAATCAGCCCCAGCATTTT. It yields the protein CASSYGTGNQPQHF. The J gene is TRBJ1-5, the V gene TRBV6-6; 8 bases align to TRBD1. The V gene's germline CDR1 is MNHNY and CDR2 SVGAGI (reference sequence). Trimming cost V 2 bases and J 4 bases; bases outside gene matches: 1. The CDR3 contains 14 residues.

The chain uses TRBV6-5 and TRBJ2-3; 8 bases align to TRBD1. V lost 3 bases to trimming and J lost 7 bases; unmatched junction nucleotides: 6. The CDR3 spans 14 residues. Germline CDR1 and CDR2: MNHEY and SVGAGI. Written as DNA, the CDR3 is TGTGCCAGCAGTTATTCCGGGACAGGTTATACGCAGTATTTT. Encoded protein: CASSYSGTGYTQYF.

The chain joins TRBV7-6 to TRBJ2-1; 12 nucleotides agree with TRBD2. Germline values: CDR1 SGHVS, CDR2 FNYEAQ. The V and J ends lost 1 base and 5 bases, in that order; junction bases with no gene match: 3. The CDR3 runs 16 residues. This CDR3 is CASSLEASGGDNEQFF. The CDR3, as DNA: TGTGCCAGCAGCTTAGAAGCTAGCGGGGGGGACAATGAGCAGTTCTTC.

The chain links TRBV7-2 to TRBJ2-2; TRBD1 matches 8 bases. Germline CDR1 reads SGHTA; CDR2 reads FQGNSA. J was trimmed by 4 bases and V by 5 bases; bases with no gene match: 9. The CDR3 has 16 residues. CDR3 region: CASSRGQAGATGELFF. CDR3 coding DNA: TGTGCCAGCAGCCGGGGACAGGCTGGGGCCACCGGGGAGCTGTTTTTT. The full variable domain, in which reference TRBV7-2 and TRBJ2-2 provide the parts outside the CDR3, is GAGVSQSPSNKVTEKGKDVELRCDPISGHTALYWYRQSLGQGLEFLIYFQGNSAPDKSGLPSDRFSAERTGGSVSTLTIQRTQQEDSAVYLCASSRGQAGATGELFFGEGSRLTVL.

This chain uses TRBV2 with TRBJ1-4; the D gene is possibly TRBD1 (6 bases). The CDR3 contains 16 residues. CDR1 and CDR2 from the germline V gene are SNHLY and FYNNEI. The V gene lost 5 bases and the J gene lost 5 bases, with 18 bases spanning the gap. The CDR3 region is CASSQGSLRGNEKLFF. In nucleotides, the CDR3 is TGTGCCAGCAGTCAGGGGAGTTTGAGAGGGAATGAAAAACTGTTTTTT.

The chain employs TRBV10-3 and TRBJ1-1, with 9 bases that match TRBD1. Germline V gene lookup returns CDR1 ENHRY and CDR2 SYGVKD. V lost 8 bases, J lost 3 bases, and 1 base stayed unmatched. This CDR3 is 12 amino acids long. The DNA for the CDR3 is TGTGCCATCCGACAGGGGGACACTGAAGCTTTCTTT. Translation: CAIRQGDTEAFF.

The CDR3 coding sequence is TGCAGCGCAGGACAGGCCTACGAGCAGTACTTC. The encoded protein is CSAGQAYEQYF. The chain couples TRBV29-1 to TRBJ2-7; TRBD1 agrees at 7 bases. The V gene end was trimmed by 7 bases and the J gene end by 2 bases; junction bases not matched to a gene: 2. Germline V gives CDR1 SQVTM, CDR2 ANQGSEA. This CDR3 has 11 amino acids.

This clone was counted only a few times. This chain uses TRBV6-1 with TRBJ2-7, with D perhaps matching TRBD1 (5 bases). Per germline, CDR1 MNHNS and CDR2 SASEGT. Deletions cut 3 bases from V and 4 bases from J, with 10 bases between. The CDR3 loop spans 13 amino acids. The DNA of the CDR3 is TGTGCCAGCAGTGACAGGGCCCTTTACGAGCAGTACTTC. It encodes CASSDRALYEQYF.

The rearrangement uses TRBV21-1 and TRBJ2-7; the table's D gene call, TRBD2, was not cross checked with the DNA. TRBV21-1 is labeled a pseudogene. There are 15 residues in the CDR3. The CDR3 here is CASSKGLAGDYEQYF. DNA of the CDR3: TGTGCCAGCAGCAAGGGACTAGCGGGAGACTACGAGCAGTACTTC.

The chain joins TRBV15 to TRBJ1-2; D is undetermined. In germline, CDR1 is LNHNV, CDR2 YYDKDF (reference sequence). The V end was cut by 0 bases, the J end by 3 bases, with 8 bases between. The CDR3 runs to 14 residues. Here the CDR3 reads CATSRDHQDYGYTF. CDR3 nucleotides: TGTGCCACCAGCAGAGATCATCAGGACTATGGCTACACCTTC.

The chain couples TRBV6-5 to TRBJ2-3, with TRBD2 identical over 12 bases. CDR3 length: 15 amino acids. The germline gives CDR1 MNHEY, CDR2 SVGAGI. V was clipped by 6 bases and J by 5 bases; unmatched bases: 6. Here the CDR3 DNA reads TGTGCCAGCAGATCGACTAGCGGGAGCCGAGATACGCAGTATTTT. Encoded protein: CASRSTSGSRDTQYF.

This clone showed up just a few times. The chain employs TRBV6-5 and TRBJ1-5; TRBD1 is a possible D gene (5 bases). Per germline, CDR1 MNHEY and CDR2 SVGAGI. V gave up 0 bases and J gave up 7 bases, with 13 bases separating them. The CDR3 is 15 residues long. In DNA, the CDR3 is TGTGCCAGCAGTTACTCTTCCAGGGCGGGACAGCCCCAGCATTTT. This sequence encodes CASSYSSRAGQPQHF.

The rearrangement uses TRBV5-1 and TRBJ1-1; possibly TRBD1 for D (5 bases). CDR3 length: 15 residues. In germline, CDR1 is SGHRS, CDR2 YFSETQ. V lost 0 bases and J lost 0, with 9 bases in between. The CDR3: CASSLAQGLNTEAFF. CDR3 in DNA: TGCGCCAGCAGCTTGGCCCAGGGTTTGAACACTGAAGCTTTCTTT. Full variable domain (rest looked up from reference TRBV5-1 and TRBJ1-1): KAGVTQTPRYLIKTRGQQVTLSCSPISGHRSVSWYQQTPGQGLQFLFEYFSETQRNKGNFPGRFSGRQFSNSRSEMNVSTLELGDSALYLCASSLAQGLNTEAFFGQGTRLTVV.

For the CDR3, the DNA is TGTGCCAGCAGTTACTCTGGACAGGGCGCTAACTATGGCTACACCTTC. This codes for CASSYSGQGANYGYTF. The chain couples TRBV6-5 to TRBJ1-2; TRBD1 agrees at 8 bases. Germline CDR1 MNHEY, CDR2 SVGAGI. V gave up 0 bases and J gave up 0 bases; unmatched junction bases: 3. This CDR3 region has 16 residues.

There are a few counts of this clone. CDR3 region: CASSPQDITNEKLFF. DNA for the CDR3: TGTGCCAGCTCACCTCAAGACATAACTAATGAAAAACTGTTTTTT. The chain uses TRBV18 and TRBJ1-4; D remains ambiguous. This CDR3 is built from 15 residues. Looked up from germline, CDR1 is KGHSH and CDR2 is LQKENI. V lost 3 bases, J lost 1 base, and 9 bases lay in between. Together with reference TRBV18 and TRBJ1-4, the CDR3 gives the full variable domain: NAGVMQNPRHLVRRRGQEARLRCSPMKGHSHVYWYRQLPEEGLKFMVYLQKENIIDESGMPKERFSAEFPKEGPSILRIQQVVRGDSAAYFCASSPQDITNEKLFFGSGTQLSVL.

The J gene is TRBJ2-1, the V gene TRBV6-5, with 9 bases fitting TRBD2. Losses at the gene ends were 2 bases for V and 5 bases for J; bases not matched to a gene: 7. The CDR3 consists of 16 residues. Per the germline V gene, CDR1 is MNHEY and CDR2 is SVGAGI. The CDR3 nucleotides read TGTGCCAGCAGTTACCTTAGCGGGGGAAGGAACAATGAGCAGTTCTTC. This sequence encodes CASSYLSGGRNNEQFF.

V is TRBV7-6 and J is TRBJ2-5; D gene ambiguous. CDR3 length: 13 residues. With 1 base removed from V and 2 bases from J, the gap between germline ends came to 5 bases. The germline V gene encodes CDR1 SGHVS and CDR2 FNYEAQ. The CDR3 DNA sequence: TGTGCCAGCAGCTTAGGAGGTCAAGAGACCCAGTACTTC. Translated, it gives CASSLGGQETQYF.

V usage is TRBV25-1 and J usage is TRBJ1-2; no firm D call. V gave up 3 bases and J gave up 3 bases, with 8 bases separating them. CDR3 size: 13 residues. CDR1 MGHDK and CDR2 SYGVNS come from the germline V gene. Here the CDR3 reads CASSDSGDYGYTF. The CDR3 coding sequence is TGTGCCAGCAGTGATAGCGGGGACTATGGCTACACCTTC.

The CDR3 sequence: CAISGTSAGDTGELFF. For the CDR3, the DNA is TGTGCCATCAGTGGCACTTCGGCGGGGGACACCGGGGAGCTGTTTTTT. J is TRBJ2-2 and V is TRBV10-3; 7 nucleotides align to TRBD2. Germline values: CDR1 ENHRY, CDR2 SYGVKD. The CDR3 extends over 16 amino acids. The ends lost 4 bases at V and 3 bases at J; junction bases unmatched: 8.

The chain is built from TRBV11-2 and TRBJ2-3; D gene ambiguous. V was cut by 1 base and J by 4 bases, with 9 bases left in between. This CDR3 is built from 14 residues. Germline CDR1 SGHAT, CDR2 FQNNGV. CDR3 DNA sequence: TGTGCCAGCAGCTTAGGACTCCTCGCAGATACGCAGTATTTT. It codes for CASSLGLLADTQYF.

Only one count was recorded for this clone. The chain carries TRBV4-3 and TRBJ2-2; 15 bases are shared with TRBD2. Germline V gene lookup returns CDR1 LGHNA and CDR2 YSLEER. The J segment lost 7 bases and the V segment lost 2 bases, leaving 8 bases of the junction unmatched. This CDR3 comprises 18 residues. CDR3 nucleotides: TGCGCCAGCAGCCAAACTAGGACTAGCGGGAGGGCCGACGGGGAGCTGTTTTTT. Translated: CASSQTRTSGRADGELFF.

This rearrangement joins TRBV27 to TRBJ2-7, with TRBD1 matching over 7 bases. V lost 5 bases and J lost 2; bases outside the gene matches: 3. This CDR3 contains 13 residues. Looked up from germline, CDR1 is MNHEY and CDR2 is SMNVEV (reference sequence). The CDR3 protein is CASSPGGAYEQYF. CDR3 nucleotide sequence: TGTGCCAGCAGTCCAGGGGGAGCCTACGAGCAGTACTTC.

The gene calls are TRBV9 and TRBJ2-1; 10 bases fit TRBD2. Germline assignment: CDR1 SGDLS and CDR2 YYNGEE. V shed 3 bases, J shed 3 bases, and the junction held 3 bases outside the gene matches. CDR3 size: 15 residues. Here the CDR3 DNA reads TGTGCCAGCAGCGCTAGCGGGAGTGACTACAATGAGCAGTTCTTC. Its translation: CASSASGSDYNEQFF.